The rows below give T cell receptor beta chains drawn from one sample of a study of cytomegalovirus exposure and HLA in healthy donors. Sequencing was performed with immunoSEQ multiplex PCR; in TCRdb, only in-frame clones are kept and a portion is missing. This sample carries 100,000 or so clones, 81% of them seen once, and the ten largest clones take around 5.2%. The sample comprised PBMCs. Receptors originate from a man in his forties in good health and CMV-seropositive. Both conserved end residues are part of each CDR3. A D gene is named only where the DNA matches it firmly. Clone sizes are given selectively: once, few, many, or a class where the clone is expanded.

CDR3nt	CDR3aa	d_gene	abundance	j_gene	v_gene
TGCGCCAGCAGTGACCCCTCGAGGAAGGGGGAGACCCAGTACTTC	CASSDPSRKGETQYF	-	-	TRBJ2-5	TRBV10-2
TGCGCCAGCAGCCAAGATCTGCAGGGAATTCGAACCTACGAGCAGTACTTC	CASSQDLQGIRTYEQYF	-	-	TRBJ2-7	TRBV4-1
TGTGCCAGTAGGGGGACAGGGAATAACTATGGCTACACCTTC	CASRGTGNNYGYTF	TRBD1	-	TRBJ1-2	TRBV19
TGTGCCATCGATAGGAGGGGAACCGGGGAGCTGTTTTTT	CAIDRRGTGELFF	-	-	TRBJ2-2	TRBV28
TGTGCCAGCTCGCCGGGACAGGGGTCGTACGGGGAGCTGTTTTTT	CASSPGQGSYGELFF	TRBD1	once	TRBJ2-2	TRBV18
TGTGCCAGCAGCTCAGGCCAATCCTACGAGCAGTACTTC	CASSSGQSYEQYF	-	-	TRBJ2-7	TRBV28
TGCGCCAGCAGCACGCGACAGGTCGGTTCCTACGAGCAGTACTTC	CASSTRQVGSYEQYF	-	-	TRBJ2-7	TRBV5-1
TGTGCCAGCGGCGGGACAGGGGGCGCGCAGCCCCAGCATTTT	CASGGTGGAQPQHF	TRBD1	-	TRBJ1-5	TRBV28
TGTGCCAGTAGATCGGTGGGAAACACCATATATTTT	CASRSVGNTIYF	-	-	TRBJ1-3	TRBV19
TGTGCCAGCAGCGCCCCAGGGGGCCGGAAGAATGGCTACACCTTC	CASSAPGGRKNGYTF	TRBD1	-	TRBJ1-2	TRBV6-5
TGTGCCTGGAGTGTACAGGGCAATCAGCCCCAGCATTTT	CAWSVQGNQPQHF	-	few	TRBJ1-5	TRBV30
TGTGCCAGCAGCCAAGTTTCGGGGTCCGGGGCCAACGTCCTGACTTTC	CASSQVSGSGANVLTF	-	-	TRBJ2-6	TRBV4-2
TGCGCCAGCAGCCAAAACCCCGGGACAGCCACCGGGGAGCTGTTTTTT	CASSQNPGTATGELFF	TRBD1	-	TRBJ2-2	TRBV5-1
TGCGCCAGCAGCTTGGCCGGGGTTAGGGACCAGTACTTC	CASSLAGVRDQYF	-	-	TRBJ2-5	TRBV5-1
TGTGCCAGCAGTGTTGCCCCAGGGGCGAACACCGGGGAGCTGTTTTTT	CASSVAPGANTGELFF	-	-	TRBJ2-2	TRBV6-4
TGCGCCAGCAGCACCGGGACAGGGTCAACTGAAGCTTTCTTT	CASSTGTGSTEAFF	TRBD1	-	TRBJ1-1	TRBV5-1
TGTGCCAGTACCAACAGTGGCCCCTACGAGCAGTACTTC	CASTNSGPYEQYF	-	-	TRBJ2-7	TRBV19
TGCGCCAACAGCCAAGAAAGAGGGAACTATGGCTACACCTTC	CANSQERGNYGYTF	-	-	TRBJ1-2	TRBV4-1
TGCAGCGTGACCCCGCCAGGACAGGGTTACGACGAGCAGTACTTC	CSVTPPGQGYDEQYF	TRBD1	-	TRBJ2-7	TRBV29-1
TGTGCCAGCAGCCAAGCCCCGGACCAGGGCGACTACAATGAGCAGTTCTTC	CASSQAPDQGDYNEQFF	-	few	TRBJ2-1	TRBV4-2
TGCAGCGTAGAGACAGGGACGAACACCGGGGAGCTGTTTTTT	CSVETGTNTGELFF	TRBD1	-	TRBJ2-2	TRBV29-1
TGTGCCAGCAGCTTAGCGCTAGCGGGAGTTGCAGAGACCCAGTACTTC	CASSLALAGVAETQYF	TRBD2	-	TRBJ2-5	TRBV11-1
TGCAGCGTTGAAGTAGCAGGGGGCCGGAACACCATATATTTT	CSVEVAGGRNTIYF	TRBD1	-	TRBJ1-3	TRBV29-1
TGTGCCAGCAGCTTAAGTTTGTTGACGGGTCCGGGTGGAAACACCATATATTTT	CASSLSLLTGPGGNTIYF	-	-	TRBJ1-3	TRBV7-2
TGTGCCAGCAGTCCTACAGGGGGCACTGAAGCTTTCTTT	CASSPTGGTEAFF	TRBD1	-	TRBJ1-1	TRBV6-5
TGCGCCAGCAGCTTTGATTCTAGCGGGAGGAGCAATGAGCAGTTCTTC	CASSFDSSGRSNEQFF	TRBD2	few	TRBJ2-1	TRBV5-1
TGTGCCAGCTCACCAGATAGGGGCGAGCAGTACTTC	CASSPDRGEQYF	-	-	TRBJ2-7	TRBV18
TGTGCCAGCAGCTTAGCAGCGGGAGAAGAGACCCAGTACTTC	CASSLAAGEETQYF	TRBD2	-	TRBJ2-5	TRBV11-2
TGTGCCAGCAGAGGGACAGGCACAGATACGCAGTATTTT	CASRGTGTDTQYF	TRBD1	-	TRBJ2-3	TRBV6-1
TGTGCCACCAGCAGAGTCCTGGGAGAATACGAGCAGTACTTC	CATSRVLGEYEQYF	-	few	TRBJ2-7	TRBV15
TGTGCCAGCAGTTCCTTGACTAGCGGGAGAGTCTACGAGCAGTACTTC	CASSSLTSGRVYEQYF	TRBD2	-	TRBJ2-7	TRBV28
TGTGCCAGCAGCTTAACCCAGGCTATGGGCAATGAGCAGTTCTTC	CASSLTQAMGNEQFF	-	-	TRBJ2-1	TRBV7-2
TGCAGCGTGGGACAGGGGGCCACTGAAGCTTTCTTT	CSVGQGATEAFF	TRBD1	-	TRBJ1-1	TRBV29-1
TGTGCCAGCAGTGAGGGGGGATACTCTGGAAACACCATATATTTT	CASSEGGYSGNTIYF	-	-	TRBJ1-3	TRBV6-1
TGTGCCAGCAGCATACAGGGGGCAGGCGCAGATACGCAGTATTTT	CASSIQGAGADTQYF	TRBD1	-	TRBJ2-3	TRBV9
TGTGCCAGCAGAGCATCAGGGGACGGGAACACCATATATTTT	CASRASGDGNTIYF	-	-	TRBJ1-3	TRBV7-9